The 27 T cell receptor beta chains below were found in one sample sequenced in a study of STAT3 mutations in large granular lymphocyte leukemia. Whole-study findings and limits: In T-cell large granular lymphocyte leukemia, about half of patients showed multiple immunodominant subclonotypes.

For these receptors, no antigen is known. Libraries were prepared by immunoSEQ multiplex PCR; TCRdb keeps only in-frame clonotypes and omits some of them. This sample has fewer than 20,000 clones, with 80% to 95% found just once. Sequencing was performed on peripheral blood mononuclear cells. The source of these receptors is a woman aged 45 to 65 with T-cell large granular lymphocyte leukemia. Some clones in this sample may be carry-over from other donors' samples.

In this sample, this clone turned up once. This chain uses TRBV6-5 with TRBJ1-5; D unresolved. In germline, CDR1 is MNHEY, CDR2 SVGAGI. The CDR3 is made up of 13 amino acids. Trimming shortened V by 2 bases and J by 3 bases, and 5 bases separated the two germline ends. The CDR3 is CASSYGYNQPQHF. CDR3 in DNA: TGTGCCAGCAGTTACGGATACAATCAGCCCCAGCATTTT.

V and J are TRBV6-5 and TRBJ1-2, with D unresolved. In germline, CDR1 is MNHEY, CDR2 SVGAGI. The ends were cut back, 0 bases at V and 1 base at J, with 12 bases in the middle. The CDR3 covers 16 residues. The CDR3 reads CASSYSRQRRNYGYTF. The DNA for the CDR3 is TGTGCCAGCAGTTACTCGAGGCAGAGACGTAACTATGGCTACACCTTC.

CDR3 sequence (DNA): TGTGCCAGCAGTACCCGACAGGGAGAGCAGTACTTC. It specifies CASSTRQGEQYF. The chain joins TRBV28 to TRBJ2-7; 7 positions match TRBD1. This CDR3 spans 12 amino acids. Losses at the gene ends were 5 bases for V and 7 bases for J; bases not matched to a gene: 5. The germline gives CDR1 MDHEN, CDR2 SYDVKM.

Here the CDR3 DNA reads TGTGCCAGCTCACCACGTCTAGGAAGCAATCAGCCCCAGCATTTT. This sequence encodes CASSPRLGSNQPQHF. The rearrangement links TRBV18 to TRBJ1-5; D is undetermined. The V and J ends lost 1 base and 1 base respectively, with 8 bases between them. CDR1 is KGHSH, CDR2 LQKENI, per germline. This CDR3 has 15 residues.

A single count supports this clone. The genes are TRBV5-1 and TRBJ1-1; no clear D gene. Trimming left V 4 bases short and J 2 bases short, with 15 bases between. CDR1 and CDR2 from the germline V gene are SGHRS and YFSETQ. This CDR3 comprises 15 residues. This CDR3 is CASSTGHGFNTEAFF. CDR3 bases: TGCGCCAGCAGCACGGGTCACGGGTTCAACACTGAAGCTTTCTTT. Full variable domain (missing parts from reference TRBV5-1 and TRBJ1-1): KAGVTQTPRYLIKTRGQQVTLSCSPISGHRSVSWYQQTPGQGLQFLFEYFSETQRNKGNFPGRFSGRQFSNSRSEMNVSTLELGDSALYLCASSTGHGFNTEAFFGQGTRLTVV.

The CDR3 bases are TGTGCCAGCAGCTTGGGAGCGGGAGTCAGCACAGATACGCAGTATTTT. This translates into CASSLGAGVSTDTQYF. The rearrangement joins TRBV5-4 to TRBJ2-3; 8 positions agree with TRBD2. Unmatched junction bases numbered 3, after V lost 0 bases and J lost 0 bases. In germline, CDR1 is SGHNT, CDR2 YYREEE (reference sequence). This CDR3 region has 16 residues.

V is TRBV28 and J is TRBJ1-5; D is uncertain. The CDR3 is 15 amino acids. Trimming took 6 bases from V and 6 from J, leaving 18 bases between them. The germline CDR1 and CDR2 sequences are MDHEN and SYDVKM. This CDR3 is CASREEGRAGQPQHF. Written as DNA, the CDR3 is TGTGCCAGCAGGGAGGAGGGTAGGGCAGGTCAGCCCCAGCATTTT.

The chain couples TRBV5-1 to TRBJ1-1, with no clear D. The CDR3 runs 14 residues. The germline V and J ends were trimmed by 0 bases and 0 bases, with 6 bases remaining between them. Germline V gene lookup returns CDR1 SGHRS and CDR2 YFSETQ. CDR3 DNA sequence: TGCGCCAGCAGCTTGGACACGCTGAACACTGAAGCTTTCTTT. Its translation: CASSLDTLNTEAFF.

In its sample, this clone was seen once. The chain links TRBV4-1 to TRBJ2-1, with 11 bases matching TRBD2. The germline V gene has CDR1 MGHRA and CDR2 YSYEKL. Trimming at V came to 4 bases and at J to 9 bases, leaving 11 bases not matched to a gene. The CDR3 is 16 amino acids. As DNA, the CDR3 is TGCGCCAGCAGCCGCACCACTAGCGGGAGTTCAGGTGAGCAGTTCTTC. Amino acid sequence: CASSRTTSGSSGEQFF.

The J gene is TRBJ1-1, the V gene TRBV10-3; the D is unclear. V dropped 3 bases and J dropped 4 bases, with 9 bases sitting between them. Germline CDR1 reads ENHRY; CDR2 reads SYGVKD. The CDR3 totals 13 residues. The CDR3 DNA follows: TGTGCCATCAGTGATAAGTGGGGCACTGAAGCTTTCTTT. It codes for CAISDKWGTEAFF.

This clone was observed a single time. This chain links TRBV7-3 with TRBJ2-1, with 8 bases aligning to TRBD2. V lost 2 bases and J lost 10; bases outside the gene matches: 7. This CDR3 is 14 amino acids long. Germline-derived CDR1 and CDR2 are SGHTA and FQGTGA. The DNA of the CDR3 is TGTGCCAGCAGCTTAGTCTCGGCGGGAGGAGAGCAGTTCTTC. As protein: CASSLVSAGGEQFF.

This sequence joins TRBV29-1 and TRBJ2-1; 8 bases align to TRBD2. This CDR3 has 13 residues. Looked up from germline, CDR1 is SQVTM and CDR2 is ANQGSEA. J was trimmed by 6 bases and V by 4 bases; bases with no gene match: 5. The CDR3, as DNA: TGCAGCGTTGGTACGCTAGCGGGCAATGAGCAGTTCTTC. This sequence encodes CSVGTLAGNEQFF.

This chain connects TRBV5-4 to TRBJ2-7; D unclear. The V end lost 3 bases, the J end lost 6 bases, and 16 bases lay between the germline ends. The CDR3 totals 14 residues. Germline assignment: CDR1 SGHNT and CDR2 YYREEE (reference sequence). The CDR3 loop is CASSSLWLPGEQYF. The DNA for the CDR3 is TGTGCCAGCAGCTCGCTCTGGCTCCCCGGCGAGCAGTACTTC.

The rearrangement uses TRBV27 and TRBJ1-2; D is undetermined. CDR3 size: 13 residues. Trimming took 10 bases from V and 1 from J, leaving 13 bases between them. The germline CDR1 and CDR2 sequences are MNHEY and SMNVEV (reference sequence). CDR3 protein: CATGRVGNYGYTF. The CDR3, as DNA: TGTGCCACAGGTCGGGTCGGTAACTATGGCTACACCTTC.

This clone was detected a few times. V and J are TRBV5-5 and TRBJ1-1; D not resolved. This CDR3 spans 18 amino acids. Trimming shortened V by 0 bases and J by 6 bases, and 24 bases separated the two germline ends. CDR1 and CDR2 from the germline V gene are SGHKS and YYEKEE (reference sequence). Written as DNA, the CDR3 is TGTGCCAGCAGCTTGGTGGGGATGCGTGGCCGGGGAATAGCTGAAGCTTTCTTT. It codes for CASSLVGMRGRGIAEAFF.

The CDR3 sequence: CASSLAGGGGNQPQHF. DNA of the CDR3: TGTGCCAGCAGCTTGGCCGGGGGGGGAGGCAATCAGCCCCAGCATTTT. J is TRBJ1-5 and V is TRBV5-6, with D perhaps TRBD1 (5 bases). V lost 0 bases and J 2 bases, leaving 12 bases between the germline ends. The CDR3 has 16 residues. From germline, CDR1 is SGHDT and CDR2 YYEEEE.

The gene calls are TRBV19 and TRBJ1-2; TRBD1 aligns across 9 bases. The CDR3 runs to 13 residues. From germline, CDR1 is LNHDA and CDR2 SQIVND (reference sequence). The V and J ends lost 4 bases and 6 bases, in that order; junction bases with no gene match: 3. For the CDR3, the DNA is TGTGCCAGTAGTAGACAGGGGGATAATGGCTACACCTTC. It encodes CASSRQGDNGYTF. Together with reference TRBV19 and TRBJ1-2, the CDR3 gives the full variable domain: DGGITQSPKYLFRKEGQNVTLSCEQNLNHDAMYWYRQDPGQGLRLIYYSQIVNDFQKGDIAEGYSVSREKKESFPLTVTSAQKNPTAFYLCASSRQGDNGYTFGSGTRLTVV.

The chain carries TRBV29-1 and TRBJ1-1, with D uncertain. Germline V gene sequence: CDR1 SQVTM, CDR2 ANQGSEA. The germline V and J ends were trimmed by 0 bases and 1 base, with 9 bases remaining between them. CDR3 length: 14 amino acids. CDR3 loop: CSVEEIYRNTEAFF. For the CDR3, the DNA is TGCAGCGTTGAAGAAATCTACAGGAACACTGAAGCTTTCTTT.

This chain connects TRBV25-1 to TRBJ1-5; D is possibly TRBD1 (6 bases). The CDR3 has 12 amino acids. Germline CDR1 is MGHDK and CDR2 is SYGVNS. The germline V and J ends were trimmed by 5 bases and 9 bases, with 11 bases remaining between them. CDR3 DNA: TGTGCCAGCAGTAGGGGGTCCGGGCCCCAGCATTTT. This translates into CASSRGSGPQHF.

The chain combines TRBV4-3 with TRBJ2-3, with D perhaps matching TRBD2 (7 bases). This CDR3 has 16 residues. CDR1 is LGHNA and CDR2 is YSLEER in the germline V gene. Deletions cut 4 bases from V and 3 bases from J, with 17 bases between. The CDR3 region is CASSRAGAGWTDTQYF. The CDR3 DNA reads TGCGCCAGCAGCCGCGCGGGGGCAGGGTGGACAGATACGCAGTATTTT.

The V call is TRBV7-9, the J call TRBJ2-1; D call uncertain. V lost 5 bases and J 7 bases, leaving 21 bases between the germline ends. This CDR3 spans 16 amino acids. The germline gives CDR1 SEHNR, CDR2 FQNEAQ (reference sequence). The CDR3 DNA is TGTGCCAGCAGCCCGGCCGACGGGCCGGCCGGGAATGAGCAGTTCTTC. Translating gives CASSPADGPAGNEQFF.

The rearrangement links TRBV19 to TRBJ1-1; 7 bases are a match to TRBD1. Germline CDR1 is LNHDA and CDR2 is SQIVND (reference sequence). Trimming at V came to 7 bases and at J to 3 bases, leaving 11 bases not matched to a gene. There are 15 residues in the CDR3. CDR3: CASKNSGGRYTEAFF. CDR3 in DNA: TGTGCCAGTAAAAACTCAGGGGGGCGCTACACTGAAGCTTTCTTT.

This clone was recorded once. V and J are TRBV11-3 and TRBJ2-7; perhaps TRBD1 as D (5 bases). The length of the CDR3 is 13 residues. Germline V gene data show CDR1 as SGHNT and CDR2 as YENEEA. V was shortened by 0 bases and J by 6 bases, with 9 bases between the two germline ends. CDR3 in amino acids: CASSLDQGSEQYF. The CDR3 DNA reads TGTGCCAGCAGCTTAGATCAGGGAAGCGAGCAGTACTTC.

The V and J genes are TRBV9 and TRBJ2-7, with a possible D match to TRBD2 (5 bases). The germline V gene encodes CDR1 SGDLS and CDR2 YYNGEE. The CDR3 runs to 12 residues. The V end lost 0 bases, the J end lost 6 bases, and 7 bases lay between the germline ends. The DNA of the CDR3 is TGTGCCAGCAGCGTAGTAGAGGGCGAGCAGTACTTC. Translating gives CASSVVEGEQYF. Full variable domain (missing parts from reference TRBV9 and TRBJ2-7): DSGVTQTPKHLITATGQRVTLRCSPRSGDLSVYWYQQSLDQGLQFLIQYYNGEERAKGNILERFSAQQFPDLHSELNLSSLELGDSALYFCASSVVEGEQYFGPGTRLTVT.

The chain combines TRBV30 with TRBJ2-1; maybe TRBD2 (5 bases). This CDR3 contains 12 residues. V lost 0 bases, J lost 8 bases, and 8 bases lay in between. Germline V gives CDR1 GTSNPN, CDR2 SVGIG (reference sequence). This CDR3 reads CAWSVLEDEQFF. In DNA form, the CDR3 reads TGTGCCTGGAGTGTACTGGAGGATGAGCAGTTCTTC.

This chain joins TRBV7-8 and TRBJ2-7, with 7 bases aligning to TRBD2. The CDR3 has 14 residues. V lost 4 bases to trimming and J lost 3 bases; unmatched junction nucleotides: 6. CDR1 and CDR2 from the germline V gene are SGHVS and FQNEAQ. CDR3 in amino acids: CASSSGTGGYEQYF. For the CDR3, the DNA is TGTGCCAGCAGCTCCGGGACGGGGGGCTACGAGCAGTACTTC.

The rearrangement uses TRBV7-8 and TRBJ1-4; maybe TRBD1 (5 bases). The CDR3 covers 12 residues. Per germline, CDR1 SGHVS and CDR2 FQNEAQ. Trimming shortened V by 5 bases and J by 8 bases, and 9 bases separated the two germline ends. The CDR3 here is CASSQNREKLFF. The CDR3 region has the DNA TGTGCCAGCAGCCAAAACAGGGAAAAACTGTTTTTT.